Below, one TCR beta chain is given with its context. Trimming at V came to 0 bases and at J to 5 bases, leaving 4 bases not matched to a gene. Germline assignment: CDR1 SGHNT and CDR2 YYREEE (reference sequence). The length of the CDR3 is 15 residues. In the study's own analysis: Nucleated cell number was recorded as an estimate derived from reference gene primer amplification. Sequencing was performed with immunoSEQ multiplex PCR; in TCRdb, only in-frame clones are kept and a portion is missing. V and J calls and clone size are as listed in that table; D and trimming were resolved from the DNA. Of 70,000 or so clones listed, about nine tenths are singletons. The sample belongs to a study of blood T cell repertoires in COVID-19. Overall study context: T cells, B-cell-depleted T cells, or PBMCs supplied cDNA or gDNA.

This TCR was sampled from a woman of 80 years or more with active COVID-19. The rearrangement links TRBV5-4 to TRBJ1-4; the match to TRBD1 covers 7 bases. Specimen: peripheral blood. The CDR3 sequence: CASSLAETGNEKLFF. In DNA, the CDR3 is TGTGCCAGCAGCTTGGCCGAGACAGGGAATGAAAAACTGTTTTTT.